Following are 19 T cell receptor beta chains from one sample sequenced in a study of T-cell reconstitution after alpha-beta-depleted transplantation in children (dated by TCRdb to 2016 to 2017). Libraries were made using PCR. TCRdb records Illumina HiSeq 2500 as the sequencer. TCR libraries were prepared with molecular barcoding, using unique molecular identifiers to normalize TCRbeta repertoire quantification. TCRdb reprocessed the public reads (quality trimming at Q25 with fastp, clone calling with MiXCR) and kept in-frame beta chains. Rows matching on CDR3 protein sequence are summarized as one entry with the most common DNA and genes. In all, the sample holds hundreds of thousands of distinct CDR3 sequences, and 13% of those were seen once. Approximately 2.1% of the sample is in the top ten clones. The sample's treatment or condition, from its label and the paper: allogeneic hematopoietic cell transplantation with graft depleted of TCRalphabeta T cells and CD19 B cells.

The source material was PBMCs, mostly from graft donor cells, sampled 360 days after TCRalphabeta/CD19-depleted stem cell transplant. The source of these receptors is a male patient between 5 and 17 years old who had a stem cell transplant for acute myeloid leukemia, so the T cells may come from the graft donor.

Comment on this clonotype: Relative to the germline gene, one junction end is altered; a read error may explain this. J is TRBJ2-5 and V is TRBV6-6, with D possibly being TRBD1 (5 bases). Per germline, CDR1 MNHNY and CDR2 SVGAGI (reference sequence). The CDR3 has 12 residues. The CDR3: CGSAKGAETQYF. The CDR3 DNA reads TGCGGCAGCGCCAAAGGGGCAGAGACCCAGTACTTC.

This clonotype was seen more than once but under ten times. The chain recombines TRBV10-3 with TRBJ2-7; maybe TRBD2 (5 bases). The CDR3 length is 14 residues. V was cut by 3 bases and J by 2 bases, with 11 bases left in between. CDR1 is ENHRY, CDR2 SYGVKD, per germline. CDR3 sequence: CAISDSVAPYEQYF. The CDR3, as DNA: TGTGCCATCAGTGATAGCGTAGCACCCTACGAGCAGTACTTC.

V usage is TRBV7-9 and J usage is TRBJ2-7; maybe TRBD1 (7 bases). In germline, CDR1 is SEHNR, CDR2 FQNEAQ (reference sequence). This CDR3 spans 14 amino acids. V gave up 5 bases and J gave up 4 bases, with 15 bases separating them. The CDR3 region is CASSPETGRYEQYF. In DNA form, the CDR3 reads TGTGCCAGCAGCCCGGAGACAGGGAGGTACGAGCAGTACTTC.

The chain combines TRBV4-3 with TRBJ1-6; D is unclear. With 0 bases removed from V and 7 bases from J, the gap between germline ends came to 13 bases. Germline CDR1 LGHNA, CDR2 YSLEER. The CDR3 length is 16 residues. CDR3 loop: CASSQDGQVGNSPLHF. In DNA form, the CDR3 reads TGCGCCAGCAGCCAAGACGGGCAAGTCGGGAATTCACCCCTCCACTTT.

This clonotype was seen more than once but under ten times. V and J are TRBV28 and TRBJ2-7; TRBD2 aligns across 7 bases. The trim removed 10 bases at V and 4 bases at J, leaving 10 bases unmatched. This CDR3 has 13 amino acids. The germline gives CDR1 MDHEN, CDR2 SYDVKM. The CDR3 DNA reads TGTGCCATCACCGGGACTACACCATACGAGCAGTACTTC. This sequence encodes CAITGTTPYEQYF.

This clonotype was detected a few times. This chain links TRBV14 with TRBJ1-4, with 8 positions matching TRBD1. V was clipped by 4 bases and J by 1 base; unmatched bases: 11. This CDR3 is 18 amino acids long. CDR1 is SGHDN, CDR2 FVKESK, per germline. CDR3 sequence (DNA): TGTGCCAGCAGCCCGCGGACAGGGAGAATGAAAACTAATGAAAAACTGTTTTTT. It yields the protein CASSPRTGRMKTNEKLFF. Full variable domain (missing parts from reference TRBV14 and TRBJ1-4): EAGVTQFPSHSVIEKGQTVTLRCDPISGHDNLYWYRRVMGKEIKFLLHFVKESKQDESGMPNNRFLAERTGGTYSTLKVQPAELEDSGVYFCASSPRTGRMKTNEKLFFGSGTQLSVL.

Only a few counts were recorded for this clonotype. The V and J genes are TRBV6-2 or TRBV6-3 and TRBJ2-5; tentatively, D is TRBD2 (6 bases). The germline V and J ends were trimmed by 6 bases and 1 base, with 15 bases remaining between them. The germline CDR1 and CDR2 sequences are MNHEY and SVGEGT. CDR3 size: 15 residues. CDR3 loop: CASSQGGLPQETQYF. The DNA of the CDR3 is TGTGCCAGCAGCCAAGGCGGACTACCCCAAGAGACCCAGTACTTC.

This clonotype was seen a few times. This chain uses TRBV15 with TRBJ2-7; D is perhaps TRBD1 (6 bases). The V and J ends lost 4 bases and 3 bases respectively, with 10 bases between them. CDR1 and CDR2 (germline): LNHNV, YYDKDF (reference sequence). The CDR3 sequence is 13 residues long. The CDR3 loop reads CATSIEGHYEQYF. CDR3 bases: TGTGCCACCAGCATCGAGGGACACTACGAGCAGTACTTC.

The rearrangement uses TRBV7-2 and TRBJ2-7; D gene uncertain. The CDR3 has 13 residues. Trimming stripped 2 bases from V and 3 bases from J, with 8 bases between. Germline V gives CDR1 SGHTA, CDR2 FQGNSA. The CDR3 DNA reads TGTGCCAGCAGCTTACCGACTCGCTACGAGCAGTACTTC. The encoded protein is CASSLPTRYEQYF.

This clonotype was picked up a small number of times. This CDR3 reads CASSFRLGPFLSDTQYF. In DNA form, the CDR3 reads TGTGCCAGCAGCTTTCGACTAGGACCCTTTTTGTCAGATACGCAGTATTTT. The chain uses TRBV11-2 and TRBJ2-3; TRBD2 might be the D (6 bases). Germline assignment: CDR1 SGHAT and CDR2 FQNNGV. With 3 bases removed from V and 4 bases from J, the gap between germline ends came to 20 bases. The CDR3 covers 17 residues.

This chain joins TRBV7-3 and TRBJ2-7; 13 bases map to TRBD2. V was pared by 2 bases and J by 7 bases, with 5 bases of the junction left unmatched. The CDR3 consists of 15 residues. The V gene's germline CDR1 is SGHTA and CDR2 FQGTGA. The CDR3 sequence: CASSLGLAGVREQYF. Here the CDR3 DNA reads TGTGCCAGCAGCTTAGGACTAGCGGGAGTACGGGAGCAGTACTTC. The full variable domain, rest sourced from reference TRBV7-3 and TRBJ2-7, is GAGVSQTPSNKVTEKGKYVELRCDPISGHTALYWYRQSLGQGPEFLIYFQGTGAADDSGLPNDRFFAVRPEGSVSTLKIQRTERGDSAVYLCASSLGLAGVREQYFGPGTRLTVT.

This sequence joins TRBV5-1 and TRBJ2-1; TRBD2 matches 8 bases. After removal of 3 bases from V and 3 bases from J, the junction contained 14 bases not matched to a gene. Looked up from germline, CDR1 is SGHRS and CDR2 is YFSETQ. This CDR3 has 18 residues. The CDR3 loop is CASSSGAGVIQSYNEQFF. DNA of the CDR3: TGCGCCAGCAGCTCAGGAGCGGGAGTAATCCAAAGCTACAATGAGCAGTTCTTC.

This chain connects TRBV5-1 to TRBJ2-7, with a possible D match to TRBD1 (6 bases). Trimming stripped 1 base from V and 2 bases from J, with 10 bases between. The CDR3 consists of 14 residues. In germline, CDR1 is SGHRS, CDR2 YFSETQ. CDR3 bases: TGCGCCAGCAGCTTGAGGACAGAGACCTACGAGCAGTACTTC. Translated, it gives CASSLRTETYEQYF.

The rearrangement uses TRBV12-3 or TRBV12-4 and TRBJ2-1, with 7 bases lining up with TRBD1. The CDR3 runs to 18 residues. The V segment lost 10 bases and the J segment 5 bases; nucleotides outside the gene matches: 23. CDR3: CAITVGDSLVFRHNEQFF. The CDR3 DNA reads TGTGCCATCACCGTGGGGGACAGTTTGGTATTTCGGCACAATGAGCAGTTCTTC.

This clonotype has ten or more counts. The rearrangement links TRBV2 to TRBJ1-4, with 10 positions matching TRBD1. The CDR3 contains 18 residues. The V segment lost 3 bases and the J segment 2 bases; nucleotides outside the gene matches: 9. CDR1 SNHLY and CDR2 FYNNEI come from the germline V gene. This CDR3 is CASSEGQGIPPTNEKLFF. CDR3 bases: TGTGCCAGCAGTGAGGGACAGGGGATTCCTCCCACTAATGAAAAACTGTTTTTT.

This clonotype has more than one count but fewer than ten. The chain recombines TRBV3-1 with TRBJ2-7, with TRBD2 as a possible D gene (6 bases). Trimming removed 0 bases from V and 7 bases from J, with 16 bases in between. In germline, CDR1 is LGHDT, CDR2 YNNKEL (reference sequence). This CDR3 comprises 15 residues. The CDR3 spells CASSQDTRDSLEQYF. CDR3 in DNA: TGTGCCAGCAGCCAAGATACGAGGGACTCCCTGGAGCAGTACTTC.

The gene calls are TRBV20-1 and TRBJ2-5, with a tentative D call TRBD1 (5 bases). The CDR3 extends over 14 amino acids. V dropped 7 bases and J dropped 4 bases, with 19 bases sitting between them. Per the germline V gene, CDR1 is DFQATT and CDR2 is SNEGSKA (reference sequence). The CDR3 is CSVSKRQLRETQYF. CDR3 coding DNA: TGCAGTGTTTCGAAACGACAGTTACGAGAGACCCAGTACTTC.

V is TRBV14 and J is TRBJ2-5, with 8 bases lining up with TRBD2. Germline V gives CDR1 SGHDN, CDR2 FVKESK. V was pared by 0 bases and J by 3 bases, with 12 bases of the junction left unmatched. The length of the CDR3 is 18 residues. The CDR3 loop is CASSQDGMVLGLEETQYF. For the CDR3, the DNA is TGTGCCAGCAGCCAAGATGGGATGGTTTTGGGACTAGAAGAGACCCAGTACTTC.

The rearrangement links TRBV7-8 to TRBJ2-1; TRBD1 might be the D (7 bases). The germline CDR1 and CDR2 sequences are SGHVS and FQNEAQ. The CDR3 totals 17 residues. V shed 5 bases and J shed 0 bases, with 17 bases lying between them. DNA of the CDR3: TGTGCCAGCAGCCAATTCTCAGGGGGGAGCTCCTACAATGAGCAGTTCTTC. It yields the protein CASSQFSGGSSYNEQFF.